This passage covers 5 T cell receptor beta chains from one sample sequenced in a study of blood T cell repertoires in COVID-19. The data were produced by immunoSEQ multiplex PCR, yet TCRdb's version contains in-frame clones alone and is incomplete. The sample lists around 230,000 clones, roughly 91% occurring once. Sequencing was done on a sample of PBMCs or T cells enriched from blood (not recorded which). Every receptor here comes from a young woman with acute COVID-19.

This rearrangement joins TRBV27 to TRBJ2-2; TRBD1 aligns across 9 bases. J was trimmed by 7 bases and V by 6 bases; bases with no gene match: 9. Per the germline V gene, CDR1 is MNHEY and CDR2 is SMNVEV (reference sequence). The CDR3 has 15 amino acids. In DNA, the CDR3 is TGTGCCAGCAGGGCTAGACAGGGGGGAAGCGGGGAGCTGTTTTTT. It is translated as CASRARQGGSGELFF.

The chain recombines TRBV9 with TRBJ1-6, with D maybe TRBD1 (5 bases). In germline, CDR1 is SGDLS, CDR2 YYNGEE. V was shortened by 3 bases and J by 10 bases, with 20 bases between the two germline ends. The CDR3 covers 16 residues. The CDR3, as DNA: TGTGCCAGCAGCGCCGTTCGTCCAGGGTTGGACTCACCCCTCCACTTT. Its protein is CASSAVRPGLDSPLHF.

The rearrangement links TRBV27 to TRBJ1-1; D is ambiguous. This CDR3 spans 13 amino acids. Germline CDR1 reads MNHEY; CDR2 reads SMNVEV (reference sequence). The V end lost 5 bases, the J end lost 8 bases, and 15 bases lay between the germline ends. The CDR3 DNA follows: TGTGCCAGCAGTCCCGCCGGGATGAGAGAAGCTTTCTTT. Translation: CASSPAGMREAFF.

This clone was seen once. The rearrangement uses TRBV7-2 and TRBJ2-1; no reliable D call. CDR1 is SGHTA, CDR2 FQGNSA, per germline. CDR3 length: 12 residues. Trimming removed 5 bases from V and 4 bases from J, with 6 bases in between. In DNA, the CDR3 is TGTGCCAGCAGCCCTTTATACAATGAGCAGTTCTTC. Translating gives CASSPLYNEQFF.

The rearrangement links TRBV7-9 to TRBJ1-4; D gene unclear. Germline lookup yields CDR1 SEHNR and CDR2 FQNEAQ (reference sequence). V shed 7 bases and J shed 0 bases, with 12 bases lying between them. The CDR3 extends over 15 amino acids. CDR3 nucleotides: TGTGCCAGCACCGCCGGAGGGTCAACTAATGAAAAACTGTTTTTT. Its protein product is CASTAGGSTNEKLFF. Based on the CDR3 plus reference TRBV7-9 and TRBJ1-4, the full variable domain is DTGVSQNPRHKITKRGQNVTFRCDPISEHNRLYWYRQTLGQGPEFLTYFQNEAQLEKSRLLSDRFSAERPKGSFSTLEIQRTEQGDSAMYLCASTAGGSTNEKLFFGSGTQLSVL.